This entry is about one TCR beta chain. The data belong to a study of CD8 T cells in Susac syndrome. V lost 0 bases to trimming and J lost 2 bases, with 8 bases between them. The CDR3 contains 15 residues. Germline V gives CDR1 ENHRY, CDR2 SYGVKD. Reverse transcription used about 0.45 to 1 ug RNA and random hexamers. TCRdb reprocessed the immunoSEQ multiplex PCR reads via MiXCR and lists one record per CDR3 protein. The table records under 200,000 distinct CDR3 sequences, 85% to 95% of them present only once. It was negative isolation that provided the CD8+ and CD4+ T cells, whereas TEMRA cells were enriched by FACS.

Sequencing input: CD4+ T cells from PBMCs. The source is a human donor with Susac syndrome. J is TRBJ1-3 and V is TRBV10-3; D not resolved. The CDR3 loop reads CAISESVGTGNTIYF. CDR3 DNA sequence: TGTGCCATCAGTGAGTCCGTCGGGACTGGAAACACCATATATTTT.